Detailed here is one T cell receptor (beta chain). The data are from a study of blood T cell repertoires in COVID-19. About the study: Whether acute or convalescent, the COVID-19 samples came from the United States, Italy and Spain. T cells, B-cell-depleted T cells, or PBMCs supplied cDNA or gDNA.

As originally analysed: Amplifying reference gene primers gave estimates of nucleated cell counts. Libraries were prepared by immunoSEQ multiplex PCR; TCRdb keeps only in-frame clonotypes and omits some of them. V and J calls and clone size are those listed in that table; D and trimming were worked out from the DNA. The table has more than 40,000 clones, about 88% seen once. The clonotype was recovered from a man aged 45-65 years with acute or convalescent COVID-19. The sequencing sample was made of peripheral blood.

CDR3 loop: CASSLAVNTEAFF. The CDR3 DNA follows: TGTGCCAGCAGCCTCGCGGTAAACACTGAAGCTTTCTTT. The chain is built from TRBV11-2 and TRBJ1-1; D gene unclear. This CDR3 contains 13 residues. Germline lookup yields CDR1 SGHAT and CDR2 FQNNGV. V was clipped by 5 bases and J by 2 bases, with 9 bases between them.